This T cell receptor beta chain was found in a study of T cells in Graves' hyperthyroidism and ophthalmopathy (dated by TCRdb to about 2019). About the study as a whole: Peripheral blood samples were taken at initial diagnosis, before any treatment was given. In addition, the study compared T-cell repertoires in thyroid tissue and in blood from roughly 6 Graves' hyperthyroidism patients. Whether ophthalmopathy could be predicted prospectively was tested in an independent validation cohort made up of under 20 hyperthyroidism patients plus 17 patients who later progressed to ophthalmopathy. The 100 or so discovery patients were divided at random into training and test sets in a 7:3 ratio. Once sampling was done, hyperthyroidism patients were given methimazole at a starting dose of 30 mg daily, whereas ophthalmopathy patients were given high-dose intravenous methylprednisolone. The paper describes TCR Vbeta CDR3 sequencing of around 130 peripheral blood samples, made up of roughly 40 ophthalmopathy patients, around 78 hyperthyroidism patients and roughly 17 progressor patients. TCR V-J signatures able to tell the groups apart were searched for in a discovery cohort of approximately 95 patients, of whom over 40 had Graves' ophthalmopathy and about 60 had stable Graves' hyperthyroidism. Overall study results and their limits: Blood samples also contained most of the expanded thyroid clonotypes (frequency above 0.001), which suggests that blood repertoires may reflect thyroid immune responses. A model built on a 13 V-J signature distinguished ophthalmopathy from stable hyperthyroidism, reaching roughly 88% sensitivity and around 81% specificity in cross-validation and 80%/75% in testing. No statistical method was used to fix the sample size in advance, and group allocation was not hidden from the investigators. In validation, progression to ophthalmopathy was predicted by the model with 55% to 71% sensitivity and 72.22% specificity, a median of around 6.5 months before onset.

The germline V gene (reference sequence) supplies CDR1 LGHDT and CDR2 YNNKEL. V loses 4 bases at its end and J loses 3 bases; junction bases beyond the gene matches: 6. The cysteine opens and the phenylalanine closes a CDR3 of 16 amino acids. The entry retains the CDR3 DNA only, 48 bases that are in frame from base 1. Ophthalmopathy patients had moderately to severely active disease, with a Clinical Activity Score of 3 or more, a NOSPECS grade of 4 or more, and a disease duration of less than 3 months. Patients with uncontrolled infections, other autoimmune diseases, pregnancy or lactation were excluded. Diagnoses relied on clinical symptoms, serum thyroxine and TRAb, thyroid ultrasound and orbital computed tomography. PBMCs were isolated from about 9 ml of fresh peripheral blood by Ficoll-Paque density gradient centrifugation. Total RNA was extracted with Trizol reagent, and quality was checked on an Agilent 2100 Bioanalyzer.

This clonotype was found many times. Its antigen target is currently unknown. No quality values exist for individual bases; no much larger clone is one base distant. The TCR beta CDR3 regions were amplified from the RNA transcripts. For the first round of RT-PCR on the TCR CDR3, the HTBI primer set was used together with the Qiagen OneStep RT-PCR kit. The libraries were constructed in a second round of multiplex PCR and then size-selected and purified. Paired-end sequencing of the libraries was performed with 100 bp reads on an Illumina HiSeq2000. As for the authors' bioinformatics: SOAPnuke was used to process the raw data, throwing out any read that contained adapters or uncalled bases, had a mean Phred below 15, or lacked an exact constant-primer or identifier match. High-quality paired reads were merged with COPE v1.2.5, and unique nucleotide sequences were defined as clonotypes. MiTCR v1.1 was used to align the clonotypes against IMGT TRBV, TRBD and TRBJ reference segments. Only V-J combinations with frequency above 0.0001, covering 99.2% of repertoires, were analysed. The TCS score was defined as the ratio of F50 (clonal expansion) to E x V (chaos), calculated using BLOSUM62-based TCRdist between CDR3 peptides within each V-J. Welch's t-statistics and random forest reduced some 510 V-J features to roughly 13, which were used in a naive Bayes classifier (R e1071). TCRdb ran its own pipeline on the public reads, namely fastp trimming at Q25 and MiXCR clone calling, and kept in-frame beta chains. CDR3 protein duplicates are merged, each entry listing the most common genes and DNA. These V and J calls derive from TCRdb rather than the authors' analysis. The sample yields about 600,000 distinct CDR3 sequences; approximately 15% were counted once. Of the sample, roughly 7.1% is held by the ten largest clones.

The rearranged segments are TRBV3-1 and TRBJ2-2; the central 9 bases match TRBD1. What was sequenced was blood. This sequence originates from a woman under 30 with Graves' ophthalmopathy. The CDR3 protein sequence reads: CASSLPTGGDTGELFF. The bases are TGTGCCAGCAGCCTCCCGACAGGGGGAGACACCGGGGAGCTGTTTTTT.